This T cell receptor beta chain was obtained from a study of blood T cells in healthy people across ages. Overall study results and limits: Roughly linearly, TCR beta diversity per million T cells fell as age increased.

The CDR3 consists of 18 residues. From germline, CDR1 is SGHNT and CDR2 YYREEE (reference sequence). The J segment lost 2 bases and the V segment lost 4 bases, leaving 16 bases of the junction unmatched. A sample-barcoded 5' primer and a J-beta primer mix were used in a second PCR of about 7 to 11 cycles. TCRdb passed the 5' RACE reads through MiXCR, listing each CDR3 protein once. The sample has some 940,000 distinct CDR3 sequences, under 35% seen once. In regard to this clonotype: The target antigen is unknown.

The same data also went into a second study, on T cells of mothers and their children. In that study: Each mother yielded more than 9 million TCR beta CDR3 reads. Each child yielded roughly 2.9 million reads.

This sequence was found in a woman between 40 and 50 years old in good health. This chain connects TRBV5-4 to TRBJ2-7; 9 bases are a match to TRBD1. The material sequenced was blood. CDR3 sequence reads: CASSLDSPGQGTTYEQYF. Here the CDR3 DNA reads TGTGCCAGCAGCCTTGACTCCCCGGGACAGGGAACGACCTACGAGCAGTACTTC.